This T cell receptor beta chain was found in a study of Ad26.COV2.S vaccination and SARS-CoV-2 variants. Generated by immunoSEQ multiplex PCR, the TCRdb table keeps only in-frame clones and is missing some. The sample has 85,000 to 95,000 clones, around 82% seen once; the top ten hold about 17%. Findings of the study overall: Post-vaccination breadth of spike-specific CD8+ and CD4+ T cell responses was reportedly substantial.

The CDR3 is 15 amino acids. Germline V gene data show CDR1 as MNHEY and CDR2 as SMNVEV (reference sequence). V shed 4 bases and J shed 6 bases, with 19 bases lying between them. For this clone: Its antigen is unidentified.

The source was peripheral blood, collected after recovery from COVID-19. V usage is TRBV27 and J usage is TRBJ2-7; D is unclear. The TCR was taken from a human donor who had recovered from COVID-19. The CDR3 protein is CASSSLNPLSGEQYF. CDR3 sequence (DNA): TGTGCCAGCAGTTCCCTAAACCCCCTCTCGGGCGAGCAGTACTTC.